This T cell receptor (beta chain) was captured in a study of T cell responses to AZD1222 COVID-19 vaccine. Study results and caveats: Vaccine-associated CD4 TCRs spanned spike, dominant at 160-218 and 743-854. Baseline serostatus was positive in only a handful of AZD1222 recipients. Reports indicate that nearly half of spike-specific TCRs are directed at unmutated variant regions.

This table comes from immunoSEQ multiplex PCR, and its TCRdb copy is limited to in-frame clones, with some not included. The table has roughly 100,000 clones, 84% seen once. As to this clone: Its antigen remains unidentified.

CDR3 length: 11 amino acids. Germline values: CDR1 SQVTM, CDR2 ANQGSEA. Trimming took 7 bases from V and 8 from J, leaving 12 bases between them. The input for sequencing was peripheral blood, taken on day 0 of AZD1222 vaccination. The clonotype comes from an adult in good health. The chain has TRBV29-1 and TRBJ2-4; D perhaps matches TRBD1 (5 bases). Written as DNA, the CDR3 is TGCAGCGCTTCCACAGGCGACATTCAGTACTTC. Translated, it gives CSASTGDIQYF.